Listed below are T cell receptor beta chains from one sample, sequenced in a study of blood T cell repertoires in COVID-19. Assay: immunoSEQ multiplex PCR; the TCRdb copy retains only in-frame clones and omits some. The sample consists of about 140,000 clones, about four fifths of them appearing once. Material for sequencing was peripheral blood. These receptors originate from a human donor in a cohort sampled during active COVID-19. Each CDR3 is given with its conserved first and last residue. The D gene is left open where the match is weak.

CDR3 protein: CASSLERGLTGGARNTEAFF; CDR3 DNA: TGTGCCAGCAGCTTAGAAAGGGGTTTAACAGGGGGCGCAAGGAACACTGAAGCTTTCTTT; J gene: TRBJ1-1; D gene: TRBD1; CDR3 length: 20; V gene: TRBV11-2
CDR3 protein: CASSLFVSEAFF; CDR3 DNA: TGTGCCAGCAGCCTCTTTGTGAGTGAAGCTTTCTTT; J gene: TRBJ1-1; D gene: .; CDR3 length: 12; V gene: TRBV7-2
CDR3 protein: CASSNPGQGHTEAFF; CDR3 DNA: TGTGCCAGTAGTAACCCAGGACAGGGGCATACTGAAGCTTTCTTT; J gene: TRBJ1-1; D gene: TRBD1; CDR3 length: 15; V gene: TRBV19
CDR3 protein: CASSQGTGTYEQYF; CDR3 DNA: TGTGCCAGCAGCCAAGGGACAGGGACCTACGAGCAGTACTTC; J gene: TRBJ2-7; D gene: TRBD1; CDR3 length: 14; V gene: TRBV3-1/TRBV3-2
CDR3 protein: CASSSGRAWYEQYF; CDR3 DNA: TGTGCCAGCAGTAGCGGGAGGGCCTGGTACGAGCAGTACTTC; J gene: TRBJ2-7; D gene: TRBD2; CDR3 length: 14; V gene: TRBV25-1
CDR3 protein: CASSRGASGSYEQYF; CDR3 DNA: TGTGCCAGCAGCCGCGGGGCTAGCGGGAGCTACGAGCAGTACTTC; J gene: TRBJ2-7; D gene: TRBD2; CDR3 length: 15; V gene: TRBV3-1/TRBV3-2
CDR3 protein: CASRRTGGGGYTF; CDR3 DNA: TGTGCCAGCCGTCGGACAGGAGGTGGAGGCTACACCTTC; J gene: TRBJ1-2; D gene: TRBD1; CDR3 length: 13; V gene: TRBV6-5
CDR3 protein: CASSFSGNNYGYTF; CDR3 DNA: TGCGCCAGCAGCTTTTCCGGGAATAACTATGGCTACACCTTC; J gene: TRBJ1-2; D gene: .; CDR3 length: 14; V gene: TRBV5-1
CDR3 protein: CASTTHGSGRAVWEQYF; CDR3 DNA: TGCGCCAGCACTACTCACGGGAGCGGGAGGGCCGTATGGGAGCAGTACTTC; J gene: TRBJ2-7; D gene: TRBD2; CDR3 length: 17; V gene: TRBV10-1
CDR3 protein: CASSLRPGGSDFYEQYF; CDR3 DNA: TGTGCCAGCAGCCTACGGCCGGGGGGGAGCGACTTCTACGAGCAGTACTTC; J gene: TRBJ2-7; D gene: TRBD2; CDR3 length: 17; V gene: TRBV11-2
CDR3 protein: CASTPSGENEQFF; CDR3 DNA: TGTGCCAGCACCCCATCGGGGGAGAATGAGCAGTTCTTC; J gene: TRBJ2-1; D gene: .; CDR3 length: 13; V gene: TRBV12-3/TRBV12-4